The T cell receptor (beta chain) under discussion was sequenced for a study of blood T cell repertoires in COVID-19. Study-wide context: COVID-19 samples, acute and convalescent, were from the United States, Italy and Spain. PBMCs, B-cell-depleted T cells, or T cells provided the cDNA or gDNA that made up the material.

V dropped 7 bases and J dropped 7 bases, with 14 bases sitting between them. Germline-derived CDR1 and CDR2 are SGHVS and FQNEAQ. The CDR3 spans 12 residues. The table came from immunoSEQ multiplex PCR; TCRdb's copy has only in-frame clones and leaves some out. The table records under 300,000 clones, 86% of them present only once. The Seattle site enrolled patients during active infection and followed them longitudinally. This chain uses TRBV7-8 with TRBJ2-7, with D possibly TRBD2 on 6 matching bases. The sequencing sample was made of peripheral blood. The receptor's source is a woman aged 25 to 39 with COVID-19, enrolled during active disease. The CDR3: CASNPGGYEQYF. The CDR3 coding sequence is TGTGCCAGCAACCCTGGAGGGTATGAGCAGTACTTC.